The entry below describes one T cell receptor beta chain. The data stem from a study of blood T cell repertoires in COVID-19. Produced via immunoSEQ multiplex PCR; TCRdb's table is partial and in-frame only. Of tens of thousands of clones listed, roughly 88% are singletons. The CDR3 totals 13 residues. Germline V gene lookup returns CDR1 MDHEN and CDR2 SYDVKM. V shed 5 bases and J shed 11 bases, with 18 bases lying between them. The clonotype comes from a human donor in a cohort sampled during active COVID-19. The material sequenced was peripheral blood. V and J are TRBV28 and TRBJ1-1; D might be TRBD1 (5 bases). DNA for the CDR3: TGTGCCAGCAGTCCCGATGACAGTACCTCGGCTTTCTTT. Amino acids: CASSPDDSTSAFF. Combining the CDR3 with reference TRBV28 and TRBJ1-1 gives the whole variable domain DVKVTQSSRYLVKRTGEKVFLECVQDMDHENMFWYRQDPGLGLRLIYFSYDVKMKEKGDIPEGYSVSREKKERFSLILESASTNQTSMYLCASSPDDSTSAFFGQGTRLTVV.